What follows are 24 T cell receptor beta chains derived from one specimen sequenced in a study of cytomegalovirus exposure and HLA in healthy donors. Some clones are missing from TCRdb's copy, which holds only in-frame ones; the method was immunoSEQ multiplex PCR. Seen here are 100,000 to 150,000 clones, about 87% observed once, and the top ten hold 1.9%. Material: PBMCs. The receptors originated from a woman aged 18-29 years in good health and CMV-seronegative.

The chain has TRBV6-1 and TRBJ1-2; TRBD1 aligns across 7 bases. Germline-derived CDR1 and CDR2 are MNHNS and SASEGT. The CDR3 consists of 14 residues. J lost 1 base, V lost 6 bases, and 5 bases had no gene match. The CDR3 sequence: CASRSRQGNYGYTF. Here the CDR3 DNA reads TGTGCCAGCAGGAGTAGACAGGGTAACTATGGCTACACCTTC.

The rearrangement uses TRBV7-2 and TRBJ2-7, with D tentatively TRBD2 (7 bases). Trimming cost V 5 bases and J 4 bases, with 18 bases left between them. Germline V lookup: CDR1 SGHTA, CDR2 FQGNSA. CDR3 length: 15 amino acids. As DNA, the CDR3 is TGTGCCAGCAGCCAACAACAGGGAGGGAGGTACGAGCAGTACTTC. Translating gives CASSQQQGGRYEQYF. Supplemented by reference TRBV7-2 and TRBJ2-7, the full variable domain reads GAGVSQSPSNKVTEKGKDVELRCDPISGHTALYWYRQSLGQGLEFLIYFQGNSAPDKSGLPSDRFSAERTGGSVSTLTIQRTQQEDSAVYLCASSQQQGGRYEQYFGPGTRLTVT.

The chain employs TRBV7-8 and TRBJ2-1, with D perhaps TRBD2 (6 bases). Trimming pared 5 bases from V and 15 bases from J, leaving 29 bases between. Germline V lookup: CDR1 SGHVS, CDR2 FQNEAQ. The CDR3 runs 16 residues. The CDR3 nucleotides are TGTGCCAGCAGCCCTAGGCTGGTCCGTAGGGACTTCACGAGGTTCTTC. It codes for CASSPRLVRRDFTRFF.

The chain recombines TRBV5-1 with TRBJ1-1; 8 nucleotides agree with TRBD1. The V segment lost 4 bases and the J segment 8 bases; nucleotides outside the gene matches: 10. The CDR3 totals 14 residues. CDR1 and CDR2 from the germline V gene are SGHRS and YFSETQ. The DNA for the CDR3 is TGCGCCAGCAGCACCGGGACAGGAACGGAGGAAGCTTTCTTT. This codes for CASSTGTGTEEAFF.

The V call is TRBV4-1, the J call TRBJ1-4; tentatively, D is TRBD1 (6 bases). Germline V gives CDR1 MGHRA, CDR2 YSYEKL. The CDR3 consists of 18 residues. The V end was cut by 4 bases, the J end by 1 base, with 19 bases between. The CDR3 sequence is CASSLTGTFYLTNEKLFF. CDR3 coding DNA: TGCGCCAGCAGCCTCACAGGGACGTTCTACCTAACTAATGAAAAACTGTTTTTT.

The chain couples TRBV7-9 to TRBJ2-3, with D perhaps TRBD1 (6 bases). The germline V and J ends were trimmed by 5 bases and 0 bases, with 12 bases remaining between them. From germline, CDR1 is SEHNR and CDR2 FQNEAQ (reference sequence). The CDR3 extends over 15 amino acids. The CDR3 loop reads CASSPDRPSTDTQYF. CDR3 in DNA: TGTGCCAGCAGCCCGGACAGACCTAGCACAGATACGCAGTATTTT.

The rearrangement joins TRBV7-2 to TRBJ2-5; TRBD2 might be the D (5 bases). The V end lost 5 bases, the J end lost 4 bases, and 23 bases lay between the germline ends. CDR3 length: 17 amino acids. Per the germline V gene, CDR1 is SGHTA and CDR2 is FQGNSA. In nucleotides, the CDR3 is TGTGCCAGCAGCCCCCGCCGGACTGGGCTTCTTCGAGAGACCCAGTACTTC. Its protein is CASSPRRTGLLRETQYF.

This sequence joins TRBV7-9 and TRBJ1-2; D unclear. V was trimmed by 4 bases and J by 3 bases, leaving 9 bases between them. The CDR3 is 13 amino acids. Germline CDR1 is SEHNR and CDR2 is FQNEAQ (reference sequence). The CDR3 DNA is TGTGCCAGCAGCTCCGGGATGGACTATGGCTACACCTTC. Its translation: CASSSGMDYGYTF.

The J gene is TRBJ2-3, the V gene TRBV10-2, with 8 bases matching TRBD2. CDR1 is WSHSY and CDR2 is SAAADI in the germline V gene. This CDR3 has 14 amino acids. The junction had 9 bases not matched to a gene; V was cut back by 8 bases and J by 5 bases. CDR3 in amino acids: CASGLTSVGDTQYF. CDR3 DNA sequence: TGCGCCAGCGGGCTGACTAGCGTAGGAGATACGCAGTATTTT.

The chain carries TRBV15 and TRBJ2-1; 8 bases fit TRBD2. The CDR3 has 15 residues. Per the germline V gene, CDR1 is LNHNV and CDR2 is YYDKDF (reference sequence). The junction had 5 bases not matched to a gene; V was cut back by 1 base and J by 6 bases. The CDR3, as DNA: TGTGCCACCAGCAGAGTGGGACTAGTTATCAATGAGCAGTTCTTC. Translation: CATSRVGLVINEQFF.

The rearrangement links TRBV5-6 to TRBJ2-1; no clear D gene. The CDR3 consists of 13 residues. Trimming shortened V by 3 bases and J by 4 bases, and 8 bases separated the two germline ends. CDR1 is SGHDT and CDR2 is YYEEEE in the germline V gene. The CDR3 region has the DNA TGTGCCAGCAGCTCGAGCGCGTACAATGAGCAGTTCTTC. Amino acid sequence: CASSSSAYNEQFF. The full variable domain, completed using reference TRBV5-6 and TRBJ2-1, is DAGVTQSPTHLIKTRGQQVTLRCSPKSGHDTVSWYQQALGQGPQFIFQYYEEEERQRGNFPDRFSGHQFPNYSSELNVNALLLGDSALYLCASSSSAYNEQFFGPGTRLTVL.

This chain uses TRBV6-5 with TRBJ2-5; D is undetermined. V lost 5 bases, J lost 4 bases, and 11 bases lay in between. This CDR3 has 13 amino acids. Germline assignment: CDR1 MNHEY and CDR2 SVGAGI. Here the CDR3 DNA reads TGTGCCAGCAGTCATCCCCCCCCAGAGACCCAGTACTTC. Translated, it gives CASSHPPPETQYF.

The V and J genes are TRBV5-4 and TRBJ2-7; 10 bases are a match to TRBD1. Trimming took 5 bases from V and 0 from J; bases not matched to a gene: 5. The CDR3 is made up of 15 amino acids. CDR1 SGHNT and CDR2 YYREEE come from the germline V gene (reference sequence). This CDR3 is CASRDRGSSSYEQYF. The CDR3 DNA reads as TGTGCCAGCAGGGACAGGGGGTCCTCCTCCTACGAGCAGTACTTC.

A note on this clone: Different DNA sequences within this sample yield the same CDR3. The CDR3 bases are TGTGCCACCGGACAGGCCAACTATGGCTACACCTTC. This translates into CATGQANYGYTF. This chain links TRBV10-3 with TRBJ1-2; TRBD1 matches at 7 bases. Germline trimming cut 10 bases from V and 2 bases from J; bases unmatched to any gene: 4. The CDR3 sequence is 12 residues long. Per germline, CDR1 ENHRY and CDR2 SYGVKD.

V is TRBV7-9 and J is TRBJ2-1, with TRBD2 matching over 10 bases. V was clipped by 4 bases and J by 6 bases; unmatched bases: 9. CDR3 size: 16 residues. Germline loops: CDR1 SEHNR, CDR2 FQNEAQ (reference sequence). CDR3 in amino acids: CASSSNLAGAGNEQFF. DNA for the CDR3: TGTGCCAGCAGCTCAAATCTAGCGGGGGCCGGCAATGAGCAGTTCTTC.

CDR3 nucleotide sequence: TGTGCCAGCAGTGATTGGCTGCTCTCTGGGGCCAACGTCCTGACTTTC. Protein: CASSDWLLSGANVLTF. This chain links TRBV6-1 with TRBJ2-6; D remains ambiguous. V was shortened by 3 bases and J by 0 bases, with 9 bases between the two germline ends. Looked up from germline, CDR1 is MNHNS and CDR2 is SASEGT. The CDR3 consists of 16 residues.

The genes are TRBV18 and TRBJ2-2; D is unclear. Germline lookup yields CDR1 KGHSH and CDR2 LQKENI. The CDR3 is 17 residues long. V gave up 2 bases and J gave up 1 base, with 14 bases separating them. CDR3 region: CASSPNRVDMNTGELFF. The CDR3 DNA is TGTGCCAGCTCACCAAATAGAGTTGATATGAACACCGGGGAGCTGTTTTTT.

The chain carries TRBV13 and TRBJ1-3; TRBD1 is a possible D gene (6 bases). The CDR3 runs to 15 residues. CDR1 is PRHDT and CDR2 is FYEKMQ in the germline V gene (reference sequence). Trimming cost V 2 bases and J 0 bases, with 8 bases left between them. CDR3 amino acids: CASSLRGGSGNTIYF. In DNA form, the CDR3 reads TGTGCCAGCAGCTTACGAGGGGGCTCTGGAAACACCATATATTTT.

The chain is built from TRBV7-2 and TRBJ1-5; the match to TRBD1 covers 8 bases. This CDR3 comprises 17 residues. Germline V CDR1 and CDR2: SGHTA, FQGNSA. Trimming removed 5 bases from V and 4 bases from J; junction bases left unmatched: 13. The CDR3 region has the DNA TGTGCCAGCAGCCTAACGGTACCGGGACAGGTTAATCAGCCCCAGCATTTT. This encodes CASSLTVPGQVNQPQHF.

V and J are TRBV6-1 and TRBJ2-7; TRBD1 matches at 9 bases. Per germline, CDR1 MNHNS and CDR2 SASEGT. Trimming removed 4 bases from V and 4 bases from J; junction bases left unmatched: 5. The CDR3 extends over 14 amino acids. The CDR3 nucleotides are TGTGCCAGCAGTGGTCGACAGGGGGGGTACGAGCAGTACTTC. It is translated as CASSGRQGGYEQYF.

CDR3 loop: CASSDQYNQPQHF. The DNA for the CDR3 is TGCGCCAGCAGTGATCAGTACAATCAGCCCCAGCATTTT. The J gene is TRBJ1-5, the V gene TRBV10-2; no clear D. Germline CDR1 WSHSY, CDR2 SAAADI. Trimming pared 3 bases from V and 3 bases from J, leaving 6 bases between. The CDR3 runs 13 residues.

This chain connects TRBV15 to TRBJ2-2; D is possibly TRBD1 (5 bases). V lost 0 bases and J lost 0, with 5 bases in between. Per the germline V gene, CDR1 is LNHNV and CDR2 is YYDKDF (reference sequence). The CDR3 loop spans 15 amino acids. The CDR3, as DNA: TGTGCCACCAGCAGAGACAGGGCGAACACCGGGGAGCTGTTTTTT. This sequence encodes CATSRDRANTGELFF.

This clone occurred once. J is TRBJ2-1 and V is TRBV14; D is possibly TRBD2 (5 bases). Germline lookup yields CDR1 SGHDN and CDR2 FVKESK. This CDR3 is 13 amino acids long. The V and J ends lost 2 bases and 10 bases respectively, with 12 bases between them. CDR3: CASSQQRPTEQFF. CDR3 coding DNA: TGTGCCAGCAGCCAACAGCGGCCTACAGAGCAGTTCTTC.

The rearrangement uses TRBV10-2 and TRBJ2-1, with 7 bases identical to TRBD2. The CDR3 has 14 residues. Germline assignment: CDR1 WSHSY and CDR2 SAAADI. With 6 bases clipped from V and 3 bases from J, the junction kept 5 bases outside the gene matches. Written as DNA, the CDR3 is TGCGCCAGCAGAGAAGGGGAGGGCTACAATGAGCAGTTCTTC. The encoded protein is CASREGEGYNEQFF.